Below are 23 T cell receptor beta chains sequenced from a single sample in a study of cytomegalovirus exposure and HLA in healthy donors. Primers: 60 Vbeta forward and 13 Jbeta reverse. Sequenced by immunoSEQ multiplex PCR; TCRdb stores in-frame clones only, minus some. This sample has over 150,000 clones, with approximately 80% found just once. The sequencing input was PBMCs. The receptors stem from a woman between 40 and 55 years old in good health and CMV-seronegative.

This sequence joins TRBV7-2 and TRBJ2-5; 10 bases fit TRBD2. The J call may not be correct, given that the DNA end is closer to TRBJ2-7. CDR1 is SGHTA and CDR2 is FQGNSA in the germline V gene. The CDR3 extends over 15 amino acids. The DNA for the CDR3 is TGTGCCAGCAGCCTAACTAGCGGGAACTCCTACGAGCAGTACTTC. Translating gives CASSLTSGNSYEQYF.

The chain recombines TRBV10-3 with TRBJ1-1, with TRBD1 identical over 7 bases. This CDR3 region has 11 residues. V lost 11 bases, J lost 5 bases, and 5 bases stayed unmatched. Germline V CDR1 and CDR2: ENHRY, SYGVKD. This CDR3 is CAVGTVTEAFF. The CDR3 DNA reads as TGTGCCGTCGGGACAGTAACTGAAGCTTTCTTT.

A single count supports this clone. The rearrangement uses TRBV10-1 and TRBJ1-5; D gene ambiguous. Germline CDR1 reads WNHNN; CDR2 reads SYGVQD (reference sequence). Trimming took 5 bases from V and 9 from J, leaving 14 bases between them. The CDR3 extends over 13 amino acids. For the CDR3, the DNA is TGCGCCAGCAGTCCGACAAGAATGCCGCCCCAGCATTTT. Amino acid sequence: CASSPTRMPPQHF.

The genes are TRBV2 and TRBJ1-4; 7 nucleotides match TRBD1. Losses at the gene ends were 4 bases for V and 6 bases for J; bases not matched to a gene: 2. Germline assignment: CDR1 SNHLY and CDR2 FYNNEI. The CDR3 is 13 amino acids. The CDR3 nucleotides read TGTGCCAGCAGTGGGGACAGAGATGAAAAACTGTTTTTT. Its protein is CASSGDRDEKLFF.

The CDR3 DNA reads TGTGCCAGCAGCTTCCGAGGACAGGGCGTCGATGGCTACACCTTC. It yields the protein CASSFRGQGVDGYTF. V gene TRBV6-5 combines with J gene TRBJ1-2; TRBD1 matches at 8 bases. The J segment lost 6 bases and the V segment lost 6 bases, leaving 12 bases of the junction unmatched. The germline CDR1 and CDR2 sequences are MNHEY and SVGAGI. The CDR3 covers 15 residues.

The V call is TRBV30, the J call TRBJ2-7; 8 nucleotides agree with TRBD1. This CDR3 contains 12 residues. Trimming took 7 bases from V and 1 from J; bases not matched to a gene: 3. Germline V CDR1 and CDR2: GTSNPN, SVGIG (reference sequence). The CDR3 region has the DNA TGTGCCTTCGACAGGGGATCCTACGAGCAGTACTTC. This codes for CAFDRGSYEQYF.

This clone was seen only once. This chain connects TRBV6-6 to TRBJ2-1; D is unclear. CDR1 and CDR2 from the germline V gene are MNHNY and SVGAGI (reference sequence). The V end was cut by 5 bases, the J end by 6 bases, with 11 bases between. The length of the CDR3 is 13 residues. The CDR3: CASSQVGANEQFF. The CDR3 DNA follows: TGTGCCAGCAGTCAGGTTGGCGCCAATGAGCAGTTCTTC.

The V call is TRBV30, the J call TRBJ1-2; D may be TRBD1 (6 bases). Trimming stripped 0 bases from V and 8 bases from J, with 19 bases between. Germline values: CDR1 GTSNPN, CDR2 SVGIG (reference sequence). The CDR3 spans 15 residues. CDR3 sequence (DNA): TGTGCCTGGAGTGTAGGTCGACGGACAGTTGACGGCTACACCTTC. Its translation: CAWSVGRRTVDGYTF.

In its sample, this clone was seen once. The rearrangement uses TRBV10-3 and TRBJ2-7; the match to TRBD1 covers 7 bases. Germline assignment: CDR1 ENHRY and CDR2 SYGVKD. This CDR3 is 15 amino acids long. V was pared by 2 bases and J by 2 bases, with 6 bases of the junction left unmatched. The CDR3 region has the DNA TGTGCCATCAGTGAGGGGCAGGGGGTGGCCTACGAGCAGTACTTC. Translation gives CAISEGQGVAYEQYF.

As for this clone: In this CDR3 the conserved last residue, phenylalanine or tryptophan, is missing, so a read error is likely. Because the CDR3's place on the DNA is in doubt, the DNA is left out and the CDR3 is given as listed by TCRdb. The rearrangement links TRBV6-5 to TRBJ2-7; the table names TRBD2, a call not compared with the DNA. The CDR3 totals 14 residues, both ends included. Germline CDR1 and CDR2: MNHEY and SVGAGI. The CDR3 spells CASRPIRSGGSLVS.

The chain couples TRBV5-1 to TRBJ2-1; D is ambiguous. The CDR3 length is 15 residues. V lost 4 bases and J lost 4, with 15 bases in between. The germline CDR1 and CDR2 sequences are SGHRS and YFSETQ. CDR3 nucleotides: TGCGCCAGCAGCCCCGACACCAAAATTTACAATGAGCAGTTCTTC. Residues: CASSPDTKIYNEQFF.

Note on this clone: One junction end disagrees with the germline gene, perhaps due to a read error. The genes are TRBV7-7 and TRBJ2-2; possibly TRBD1 or TRBD2 for D (5 bases each). Germline V CDR1 and CDR2: SSHAT, FNYEAQ (reference sequence). This CDR3 is built from 16 residues. In DNA form, the CDR3 reads TGTGCTAGCAGCTTAGGGGCGGGTGGAGCGACCGGGGAGCTGTTTTTT. Translated: CASSLGAGGATGELFF.

The chain joins TRBV10-1 to TRBJ2-7, with D tentatively TRBD2 (5 bases). The germline V gene encodes CDR1 WNHNN and CDR2 SYGVQD (reference sequence). This CDR3 has 16 amino acids. V shed 3 bases and J shed 3 bases, with 18 bases lying between them. The CDR3 sequence: CASSDGVSGSYYEQYF. CDR3 nucleotide sequence: TGCGCCAGCAGTGATGGGGTCAGCGGATCTTACTACGAGCAGTACTTC.

The genes are TRBV29-1 and TRBJ2-1, with D perhaps TRBD2 (7 bases). From germline, CDR1 is SQVTM and CDR2 ANQGSEA. The V gene lost 8 bases and the J gene lost 6 bases, with 14 bases spanning the gap. The CDR3 runs to 12 residues. The DNA for the CDR3 is TGCAGCTGGGGGGGGCCGCCCAATGAGCAGTTCTTC. This translates into CSWGGPPNEQFF.

The sample holds a few counts of this clone. The chain links TRBV2 to TRBJ2-1; a possible D gene is TRBD1 (6 bases). Germline assignment: CDR1 SNHLY and CDR2 FYNNEI. This CDR3 comprises 13 residues. Trimming took 6 bases from V and 12 from J, leaving 18 bases between them. CDR3 protein: CASRGSRDNGQFF. The CDR3 nucleotides are TGTGCCAGCAGGGGATCCCGGGACAACGGGCAGTTCTTC.

CDR3 loop: CASSLAGETQYF. CDR3 coding DNA: TGTGCCAGCAGCTTGGCAGGGGAGACCCAGTACTTC. The chain combines TRBV5-8 with TRBJ2-5; possible D gene TRBD1, 5 bases. The CDR3 loop spans 12 amino acids. Germline loops: CDR1 SGHTS, CDR2 YDEGEE. Trimming pared 0 bases from V and 5 bases from J, leaving 5 bases between.

This chain joins TRBV7-2 and TRBJ1-1, with TRBD1 as a possible D gene (6 bases). The ends were cut back, 6 bases at V and 0 bases at J, with 11 bases in the middle. Germline loops: CDR1 SGHTA, CDR2 FQGNSA. This CDR3 comprises 14 residues. CDR3 region: CASRKGQLNTEAFF. In DNA form, the CDR3 reads TGTGCCAGCAGGAAAGGACAGCTGAACACTGAAGCTTTCTTT.

This clone was observed a single time. The chain combines TRBV7-9 with TRBJ2-7, with 11 positions matching TRBD2. This CDR3 is built from 17 residues. CDR1 is SEHNR, CDR2 FQNEAQ, per germline (reference sequence). The J segment lost 1 base and the V segment lost 5 bases, leaving 10 bases of the junction unmatched. The CDR3 loop reads CASSRLSGRAASYEQYF. CDR3 coding DNA: TGTGCCAGCAGCCGCCTTAGCGGGAGGGCCGCGTCCTACGAGCAGTACTTC.

This chain connects TRBV5-6 to TRBJ1-2; 10 bases match TRBD1. Germline trimming cut 4 bases from V and 4 bases from J; bases unmatched to any gene: 7. Germline V gene sequence: CDR1 SGHDT, CDR2 YYEEEE. The CDR3 length is 15 residues. CDR3 loop: CASSPGTGERYGYTF. The CDR3 DNA sequence: TGTGCCAGCAGCCCCGGGACAGGGGAGCGCTATGGCTACACCTTC.

The genes are TRBV5-6 and TRBJ2-1, with D maybe TRBD2 (5 bases). Trimming cost V 5 bases and J 8 bases, with 8 bases left between them. The germline gives CDR1 SGHDT, CDR2 YYEEEE. The CDR3 has 11 residues. CDR3 nucleotide sequence: TGTGCCAGCAGTGGGAGCGATGAGCAGTTCTTC. Translating gives CASSGSDEQFF.

The chain recombines TRBV6-1 with TRBJ1-6; the match to TRBD1 covers 10 bases. J gave up 7 bases and V 4 bases, and 4 bases lay outside the gene matches. CDR1 MNHNS and CDR2 SASEGT come from the germline V gene. The CDR3 sequence is 15 residues long. This CDR3 reads CASSVTGGGNSPLHF. CDR3 DNA sequence: TGTGCCAGCAGTGTGACAGGGGGCGGGAATTCACCCCTCCACTTT.

The J gene is TRBJ1-1, the V gene TRBV19; no clear D gene. Trimming stripped 7 bases from V and 2 bases from J, with 14 bases between. In germline, CDR1 is LNHDA, CDR2 SQIVND (reference sequence). The CDR3 runs to 14 residues. The CDR3 nucleotides are TGTGCCAGTACCACCCCGGGGAGAAACACTGAAGCTTTCTTT. Its protein product is CASTTPGRNTEAFF.

The genes are TRBV30 and TRBJ1-1; D uncertain. Trimming took off 2 bases at V and 5 bases at J, with 12 bases between the two ends. Germline V gene sequence: CDR1 GTSNPN, CDR2 SVGIG (reference sequence). The CDR3 consists of 13 residues. The CDR3 sequence: CAWSTGSGTEAFF. The CDR3 DNA reads TGTGCCTGGAGTACGGGATCTGGGACTGAAGCTTTCTTT.